This is a list of T cell receptor beta chains from one sample in a study of radiotherapy plus CTLA-4 blockade in lung cancer. Clones were read by immunoSEQ multiplex PCR, and TCRdb kept only the in-frame ones, dropping some. The sample yields about 49,000 clones, roughly 73% seen once. Here the sequenced sample was peripheral blood, taken from a patient treated with radiotherapy plus ipilimumab. These receptors originate from a human donor with non-small cell lung cancer who had a complete response to radiotherapy plus ipilimumab. The CDR3 runs from the conserved cysteine through the conserved F or W. A D gene is named only where the DNA matches it firmly.

j_call d_call v_call cdr3_aa
TRBJ1-1 NA TRBV7-9 CASSLDQGRGTEAFF
TRBJ1-2 NA TRBV6-5 CASSSGGDGYTF
TRBJ2-2 TRBD2 TRBV7-3 CASSLTATSGSGGELFF
TRBJ1-1 TRBD1 TRBV19 CASSPPSWDSMNTEAFF
TRBJ1-1 NA TRBV5-6 CASSLEGGVVGAFF
TRBJ1-6 TRBD1 TRBV6-5 CASSYHRGLSSPLHF
TRBJ2-1 TRBD2 TRBV25-1 CASNQLVGGSEQFF
TRBJ2-1 TRBD1 TRBV9 CASSGQGALDNEQFF
TRBJ2-5 NA TRBV18 CASSPYDGDTNQETQYF
TRBJ2-3 NA TRBV6-5 CASKIAPPGTQYF
TRBJ1-4 NA TRBV6-6 CASSRELEKLFF
TRBJ2-7 NA TRBV10-1 CASSTSTGRREQYF
TRBJ1-1 NA TRBV18 CASSLNPAGDAFF
TRBJ2-1 NA TRBV2 CASSRVEAYNEQFF
TRBJ1-2 NA TRBV10-3 CAISQGSIRYGYTF
TRBJ2-5 NA TRBV2 CATSRGRETQYF